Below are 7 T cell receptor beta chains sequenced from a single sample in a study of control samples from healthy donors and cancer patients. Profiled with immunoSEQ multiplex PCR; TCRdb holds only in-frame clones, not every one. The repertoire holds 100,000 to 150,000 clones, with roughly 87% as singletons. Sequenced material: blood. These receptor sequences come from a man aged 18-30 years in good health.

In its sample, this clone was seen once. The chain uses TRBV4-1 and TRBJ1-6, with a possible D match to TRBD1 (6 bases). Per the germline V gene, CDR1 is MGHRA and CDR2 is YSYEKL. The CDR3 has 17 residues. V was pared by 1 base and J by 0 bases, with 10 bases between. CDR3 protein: CASSQGGQSSYNSPLHF. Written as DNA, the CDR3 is TGCGCCAGCAGCCAAGGGGGGCAGAGCTCCTATAATTCACCCCTCCACTTT.

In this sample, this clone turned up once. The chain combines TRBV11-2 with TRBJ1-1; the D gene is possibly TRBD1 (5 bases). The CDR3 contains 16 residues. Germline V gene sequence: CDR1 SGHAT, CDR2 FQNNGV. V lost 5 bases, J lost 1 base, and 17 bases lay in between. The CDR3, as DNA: TGTGCCAGCAGCCTGGGTGGAACAGGTGGGAACACTGAAGCTTTCTTT. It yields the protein CASSLGGTGGNTEAFF.

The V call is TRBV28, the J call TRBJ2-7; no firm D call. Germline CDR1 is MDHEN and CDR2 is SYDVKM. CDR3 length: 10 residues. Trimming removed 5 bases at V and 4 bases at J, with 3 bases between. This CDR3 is CASSDYEQYF. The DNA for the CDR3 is TGTGCCAGCAGTGATTACGAGCAGTACTTC.

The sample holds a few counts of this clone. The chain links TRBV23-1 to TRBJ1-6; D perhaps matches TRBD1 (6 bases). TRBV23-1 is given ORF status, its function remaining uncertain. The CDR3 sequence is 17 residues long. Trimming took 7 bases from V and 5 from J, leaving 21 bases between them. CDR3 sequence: CASTPLDSHADNSPLHF. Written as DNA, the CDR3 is TGCGCCAGCACTCCTCTGGACAGTCATGCTGATAATTCACCCCTCCACTTT.

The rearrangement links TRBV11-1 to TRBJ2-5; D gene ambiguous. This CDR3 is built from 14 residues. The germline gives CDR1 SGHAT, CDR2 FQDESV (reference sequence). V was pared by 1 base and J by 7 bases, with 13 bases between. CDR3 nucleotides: TGTGCCAGCAGCTTAGGAGCAGTTCCGCGGACCCAGTACTTC. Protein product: CASSLGAVPRTQYF.

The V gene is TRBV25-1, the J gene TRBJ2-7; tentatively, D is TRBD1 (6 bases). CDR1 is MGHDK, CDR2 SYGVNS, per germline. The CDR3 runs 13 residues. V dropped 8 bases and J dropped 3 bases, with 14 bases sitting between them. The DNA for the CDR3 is TGTGCCAGCTTCTCCCGGGACAACTACGAGCAGTACTTC. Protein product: CASFSRDNYEQYF.

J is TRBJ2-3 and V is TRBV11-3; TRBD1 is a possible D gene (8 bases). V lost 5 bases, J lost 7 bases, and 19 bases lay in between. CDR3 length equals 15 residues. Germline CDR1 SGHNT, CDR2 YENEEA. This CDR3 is CASSQGGQGGNTQYF. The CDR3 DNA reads TGTGCCAGCAGCCAAGGAGGACAGGGAGGGAATACGCAGTATTTT.